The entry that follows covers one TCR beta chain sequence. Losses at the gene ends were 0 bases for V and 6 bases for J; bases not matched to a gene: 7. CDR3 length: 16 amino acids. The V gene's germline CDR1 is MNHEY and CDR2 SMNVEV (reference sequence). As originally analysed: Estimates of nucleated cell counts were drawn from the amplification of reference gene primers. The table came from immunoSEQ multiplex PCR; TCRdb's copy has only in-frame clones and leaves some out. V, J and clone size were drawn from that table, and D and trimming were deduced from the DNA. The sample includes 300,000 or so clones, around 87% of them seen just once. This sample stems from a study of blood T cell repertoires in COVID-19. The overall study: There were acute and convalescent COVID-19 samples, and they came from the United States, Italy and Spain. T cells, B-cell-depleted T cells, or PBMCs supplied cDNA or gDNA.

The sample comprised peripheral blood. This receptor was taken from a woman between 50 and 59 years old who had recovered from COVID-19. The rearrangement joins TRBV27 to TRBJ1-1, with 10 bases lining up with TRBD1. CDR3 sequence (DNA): TGTGCCAGCAGTTTATCGGAACCCGGGACAGGGGCTGAAGCTTTCTTT. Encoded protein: CASSLSEPGTGAEAFF.